The clone carrying this TCR beta chain was found a few times. Its antigen is not known. Trimming cost V 1 base and J 0 bases, with 9 bases left between them. Germline-derived CDR1 and CDR2 are SGHTA and FQGNSA. The CDR3 is 16 residues long. TCRbeta library preparation incorporated unique molecular identifiers. TCRdb itself ran the PCR reads through MiXCR, one entry per CDR3 protein. The repertoire holds about 900,000 distinct CDR3 sequences, about 31% seen once, with approximately 30% in the top ten. The sample comes from a study of T-cell reconstitution after alpha-beta-depleted transplantation in children. Study-level findings and limits: Certain patients had high TCRbeta diversity at day 60, and it came from recipient T cells and thymic progenitors that survived.

The TCR comes from a boy under two years old who had a stem cell transplant for SCID, so the T cells may come from the graft donor. The sequencing used PBMCs, mostly from graft donor cells, collected 360 days after TCRalphabeta/CD19-depleted stem cell transplant. This rearrangement joins TRBV7-2 to TRBJ1-4; no clear D. Written as DNA, the CDR3 is TGTGCCAGCAGCTTAGTTTCCAGTGCAACTAATGAAAAACTGTTTTTT. Encoded protein: CASSLVSSATNEKLFF.